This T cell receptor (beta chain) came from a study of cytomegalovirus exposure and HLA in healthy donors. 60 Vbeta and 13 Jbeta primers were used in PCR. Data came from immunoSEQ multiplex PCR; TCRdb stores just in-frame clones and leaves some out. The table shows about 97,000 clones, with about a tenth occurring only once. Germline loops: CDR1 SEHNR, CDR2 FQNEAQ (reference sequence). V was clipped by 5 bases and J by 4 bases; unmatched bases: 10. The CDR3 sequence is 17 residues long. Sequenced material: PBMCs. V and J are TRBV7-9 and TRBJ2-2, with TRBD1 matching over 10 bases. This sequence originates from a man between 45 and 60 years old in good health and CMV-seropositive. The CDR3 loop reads CASSTPPGQGFTGELFF. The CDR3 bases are TGTGCCAGCAGCACGCCTCCGGGACAGGGGTTCACCGGGGAGCTGTTTTTT.